This T cell receptor (beta chain) was retrieved from a study of naive and memory T cell subsets. General study points: Especially in CD8 cells, naive repertoires contained a few larger clonotypes, possibly CD45RA-re-expressing memory cells. Each distinct alpha or beta sequence counts as one clonotype.

Two oligonucleotides, mixed equimolar, formed the beta constant-region primer covering TRBC1 and TRBC2. The cDNA 3' end received a ligated single-stranded oligonucleotide carrying the SP2 primer and a 12-nucleotide UMI. Via MiXCR, TCRdb re-called the UMI-ligation and nested PCR reads, giving one row per CDR3 protein. Of some 150,000 distinct CDR3 sequences listed, approximately 17% are singletons. Cells stained for CD3, CD4, CD8, CD45RA and CD27 were sorted into four subsets. This clonotype has a handful of counts. Its antigen is not identified. Germline CDR1 MNHEY, CDR2 SVGAGI. This CDR3 region has 17 residues. The V end lost 6 bases, the J end lost 0 bases, and 18 bases lay between the germline ends.

The clonotype was recovered from a human donor in good health. The sample comprised naive CD4+ T cells from blood. J is TRBJ1-5 and V is TRBV6-5; D might be TRBD1 (6 bases). CDR3: CASRRGHFKNSNQPQHF. In DNA form, the CDR3 reads TGTGCCAGCAGAAGGGGACATTTCAAAAATAGCAATCAGCCCCAGCATTTT.